Below, 10 T cell receptor beta chains from the same sample are listed, as sequenced in a study of T cell responses to AZD1222 COVID-19 vaccine (dated by TCRdb to the early 2020s). What this sample's time point label stands for: about 28 days (+/-7) after the second vaccine dose. To prepare the library, the immunoSEQ multiplex PCR assay was applied. Entries here come from immuneACCESS through TCRdb and include only in-frame sequences with V and J called. Some clones fail to appear in such tables; in the studies checked, an unresolved V gene covers under half of the shortfall, and the cause of the remainder is unknown. Within this sample are tens of thousands of clones, with roughly 88% of them counted one time only. The ten biggest clones cover 9.5% to 13% of the sample. This material consisted of peripheral blood, taken 28 days after the second AZD1222 dose. Receptors were obtained from an adult who received the AZD1222 COVID-19 vaccine.

The genes are TRBV28 and TRBJ2-5; maybe TRBD2 (6 bases). CDR3 size: 14 residues. Trimming pared 1 base from V and 5 bases from J, leaving 11 bases between. Germline V gene sequence: CDR1 MDHEN, CDR2 SYDVKM. The CDR3 here is CASSLSAGQETQYF. CDR3 in DNA: TGTGCCAGCAGTTTATCCGCGGGGCAGGAGACCCAGTACTTC.

This chain joins TRBV2 and TRBJ2-7; possible D gene TRBD1, 6 bases. The ends were cut back, 8 bases at V and 1 base at J, with 15 bases in the middle. This CDR3 region has 14 residues. CDR1 SNHLY and CDR2 FYNNEI come from the germline V gene. This chain's CDR3 is CASLPRTESYEQYF. The CDR3, as DNA: TGTGCCAGCCTGCCCCGGACAGAATCCTACGAGCAGTACTTC.

The V call is TRBV4-3, the J call TRBJ2-2, with 9 bases lining up with TRBD2. This CDR3 is 16 amino acids long. Looked up from germline, CDR1 is LGHNA and CDR2 is YSLEER. Trimming removed 0 bases from V and 5 bases from J; junction bases left unmatched: 4. The CDR3: CASSQDAGGLTGELFF. The CDR3 DNA follows: TGCGCCAGCAGCCAAGATGCGGGGGGGCTGACCGGGGAGCTGTTTTTT.

V gene TRBV7-3 combines with J gene TRBJ2-2, with D unclear. Germline CDR1 reads SGHTA; CDR2 reads FQGTGA. The V end lost 0 bases, the J end lost 7 bases, and 0 bases lay between the germline ends. CDR3 length equals 11 residues. The DNA for the CDR3 is TGTGCCAGCAGCTTAACCGGGGAGCTGTTTTTT. Its protein is CASSLTGELFF.

This clone came up once. The rearrangement links TRBV21-1 to TRBJ1-3; TRBD1 reflects the table's D call only, with no check against the DNA. TRBV21-1 is tagged as a pseudogene. The CDR3 loop spans 16 amino acids. Written as DNA, the CDR3 is TGTGCCAGCAACAACCCATTCGACAGTTCGAGAAACACCATATATTTT. It yields the protein CASNNPFDSSRNTIYF.

This sequence joins TRBV29-1 and TRBJ2-7; 9 nucleotides agree with TRBD1. Germline V lookup: CDR1 SQVTM, CDR2 ANQGSEA. V lost 3 bases and J lost 5; bases outside the gene matches: 8. The CDR3 is 14 residues long. The CDR3 bases are TGCAGCGTTGACCCCGGGACAGGGTGGAACGAGCAGTACTTC. This encodes CSVDPGTGWNEQYF.

The chain couples TRBV29-1 to TRBJ2-7; D might be TRBD1 (6 bases). Germline values: CDR1 SQVTM, CDR2 ANQGSEA. The CDR3 loop spans 13 amino acids. Trimming removed 4 bases from V and 3 bases from J, with 13 bases in between. As DNA, the CDR3 is TGCAGCGTTGGACAACAGGGAAACTACGAGCAGTACTTC. This gives the protein CSVGQQGNYEQYF.

This chain links TRBV19 with TRBJ2-1, with TRBD1 matching 10 bases. Unmatched junction bases numbered 10, after V lost 7 bases and J lost 4 bases. The CDR3 covers 16 residues. The germline V gene encodes CDR1 LNHDA and CDR2 SQIVND (reference sequence). The CDR3 nucleotides read TGTGCCAGTACGATTGCCGGGACAGGGGCTTACAATGAGCAGTTCTTC. It yields the protein CASTIAGTGAYNEQFF.

This clone has just one count. The chain links TRBV29-1 to TRBJ2-7; 7 bases match TRBD1. The CDR3 runs 12 residues. Germline-derived CDR1 and CDR2 are SQVTM and ANQGSEA. V lost 6 bases, J lost 6 bases, and 8 bases stayed unmatched. The CDR3 loop reads CSVSVQGVEQYF. In nucleotides, the CDR3 is TGCAGCGTCTCAGTCCAGGGGGTCGAGCAGTACTTC.

This clone was found once. The genes are TRBV11-1 and TRBJ2-3; D is ambiguous. Germline CDR1 is SGHAT and CDR2 is FQDESV (reference sequence). Between the trimmed V and J ends, which lost 0 bases and 6 bases, there was a span of 7 bases. This CDR3 comprises 13 residues. CDR3 in amino acids: CASSLAATDTQYF. As DNA, the CDR3 is TGTGCCAGCAGCTTAGCTGCGACGGATACGCAGTATTTT.